The following is a TCR beta chain sequence with its context. Its antigen is unknown. No clone much larger than this one lies a single base away; base qualities are absent. For CDR1 and CDR2, the germline V gene (reference sequence) lists MNHEY and SMNVEV. Its CDR3 holds 15 amino acids, cysteine through phenylalanine. Only the CDR3 region is kept as DNA, spanning 45 bases read in frame from base 1. Compared with germline, V lacks 3 bases and J lacks 1 base; bases without a gene match: 2. The sample is drawn from a study of T cells in localized non-small cell lung cancer (TCRdb year 2020). With respect to the entire study: Comparing tumors with uninvolved tumor-adjacent lungs, the study looked at the T cell repertoires of approximately 250 patients with early-stage NSCLC. The cohort was made up of a few hundred treatment-naive NSCLC patients whose localized lung tumors had been resected. The mean age of the NSCLC patients was about 67 years, with approximately 130 men and 85 to 110 women.

Results the study describes overall, beyond this receptor: Because multi-region tumor sequencing was not done, intratumor heterogeneity could not be ruled out. A median of 57 of the top 100 tumor clones turned up in the paired uninvolved adjacent lung, and some 28 of those clones also ranked among the top 100 of that same adjacent lung. Uninvolved tumor-adjacent lung showed the highest T cell clonality, higher than tumor, which suggests more focused antigenic responses in the adjacent lung. Longer overall survival was associated with higher blood T cell density, whereas shorter survival was associated with higher adjacent-lung clonality. Since the design was exploratory, TCR variables were selected using unadjusted p-values with no false-discovery rate correction.

TCR beta CDR3 regions were sequenced from DNA using the immunoSEQ Assay. The study's own analysis went as follows. T cell density was computed as TCR beta template counts normalized to usable DNA estimated by amplifying housekeeping genes. Using the preseqR package, richness was estimated by extrapolating to 120,000 templates for tissue samples and 400,000 templates for PBMC samples. Clonality was defined as one minus Pielou's evenness. Differential abundance testing on productive amino-acid clonotypes, with a minimum total count of 5 and an alpha of 0.1, was used to identify tissue-enriched TCRs. Repertoire overlap between compartments was quantified with the Jaccard Index and Morisita Overlap Index. GLIPH clustered TCR beta CDR3s with public tetramer-defined viral CDR3s; viral motifs required at least three viral sequences plus V-gene enrichment. TCRdb retrieved this table from immuneACCESS and kept in-frame rearrangements only. Not all clones are present; in checked studies, unresolved V genes account for under half, and no reason is known for the remainder. From that table come the V and J calls and clone size; the DNA was used to work out D and trimming. The sample data list about 52,000 clones, and about nine tenths of these were observed just once. The ten largest make up 15% to 20% of the sample.

At diagnosis, tumor, uninvolved tumor-adjacent lung and peripheral blood were collected and then preserved as a mix of FFPE and fresh-frozen material. Blood samples were analyzed as peripheral blood mononuclear cells for TCR repertoire profiling. The sequence derives from a male donor older than 55 with stage III squamous cell lung carcinoma. Here the chain combines TRBV27 and TRBJ2-7; TRBD1 lines up with 11 middle nucleotides. Here the sequenced sample was peripheral blood, taken before any cancer treatment. The nucleotide sequence reads as follows: TGTGCCAGCAGTTTGGGGACAGGGGGTTCCTACGAGCAGTACTTC. Its protein reads: CASSLGTGGSYEQYF.